The source of this T cell receptor (beta chain) is a study of shared clonotypes between healthy human individuals. Study-level findings and limits: The study generally estimated greater richness for naive than memory subsets. Generation probabilities of non-shared clonotypes were lower (relative to those shared by all four donors).

Assay used: immunoSEQ multiplex PCR; TCRdb lists only in-frame clones, some missing. Of 950,000 to 1,200,000 clones in the sample, approximately 75% were seen once. CDR1 and CDR2 from the germline V gene are GTSNPN and SVGIG (reference sequence). The CDR3 totals 12 residues. In regard to this clone: Antigen unknown. A much larger clone lies one base from this, so it may be a read error. Other DNA sequences in this specimen translate into the identical CDR3.

Sequencing was carried out using memory CD4+ T cells from PBMCs. The subset: CD45RA-negative fraction. The receptor comes from a man between 18 and 29 years old in good health. Some clones in this sample may be carry-over from other donors' samples. V usage is TRBV30 and J usage is TRBJ2-2; a possible D gene is TRBD1 (6 bases). The CDR3 bases are TGTGCCTGGTCGTGGGACACCGGAGAGCTGTTTTTT. This encodes CAWSWDTGELFF.